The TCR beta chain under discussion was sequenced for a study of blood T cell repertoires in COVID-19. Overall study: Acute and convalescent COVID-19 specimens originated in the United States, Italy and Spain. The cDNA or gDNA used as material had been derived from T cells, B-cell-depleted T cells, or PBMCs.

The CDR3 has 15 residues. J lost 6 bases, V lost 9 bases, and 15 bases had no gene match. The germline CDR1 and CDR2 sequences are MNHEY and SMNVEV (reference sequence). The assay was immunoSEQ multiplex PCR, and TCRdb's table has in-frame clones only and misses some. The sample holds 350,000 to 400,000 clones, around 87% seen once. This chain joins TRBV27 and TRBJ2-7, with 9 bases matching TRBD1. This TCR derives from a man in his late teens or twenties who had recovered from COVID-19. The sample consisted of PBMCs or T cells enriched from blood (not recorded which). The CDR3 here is CASTTPGQGWVEQYF. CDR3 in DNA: TGTGCCAGTACGACTCCGGGACAGGGTTGGGTCGAGCAGTACTTC.